A single sample gave rise to the 20 T cell receptor beta chains below, sequenced in a study of vaccination effects on CD4 cells after COVID-19 (dated by TCRdb to between 2021 and 2023). These receptors' antigens are unknown. Library construction relied on the immunoSEQ multiplex PCR assay. Imported from immuneACCESS, the table was reduced by TCRdb to in-frame sequences with V and J called. These copies leave out some clones; in studies compared against another copy, an unresolved V gene accounts for under half, and the cause of the remainder is not known. For this sample the table gives roughly 67,000 clones, of which 78% were detected only once. About 10% of the sample rests with the top ten. In the ViraFEST assay, PBMC were stimulated with viral peptide pools, and TCR sequencing was then used to find antigen-specific CD4+ T cell clonotypes based on their expansion. After about 9 days of culture, CD4+ T cells were isolated with the EasySep CD4+ T cell isolation kit. The absence of prior SARS-CoV-2 infection in healthy vaccine recipients was confirmed by negative nucleocapsid antibodies before and after vaccination.

Sequences were derived from CD4+ T cells from PBMCs cultured with SARS-CoV-2 spike peptides, sampled before COVID-19 vaccination. The cell subset or site label for this specimen denotes: SARS-CoV-2 spike overlapping peptide pool stimulation. Receptor source: a human donor who received a COVID-19 vaccine.

J is TRBJ2-4 and V is TRBV29-1, with D possibly being TRBD1 (5 bases). CDR1 is SQVTM, CDR2 ANQGSEA, per germline. The CDR3 is 13 residues long. V lost 5 bases and J 4 bases, leaving 12 bases between the germline ends. The CDR3 DNA reads as TGCAGCGTTCAGACGGACACGAAAAACATTCAGTACTTC. Protein product: CSVQTDTKNIQYF.

This clone was detected a few times. The chain recombines TRBV29-1 with TRBJ1-2; D not certain. Germline lookup yields CDR1 SQVTM and CDR2 ANQGSEA. V dropped 2 bases and J dropped 4 bases, with 5 bases sitting between them. The CDR3 spans 11 residues. The DNA for the CDR3 is TGCAGCGTTGAATCCAGCTATGGCTACACCTTC. This sequence encodes CSVESSYGYTF.

V usage is TRBV12-3 or TRBV12-4 and J usage is TRBJ1-4; possibly TRBD1 for D (5 bases). Trimming cost V 6 bases and J 7 bases, with 12 bases left between them. The CDR3 covers 13 residues. The CDR3 is CASSIGAGEKLFF. For the CDR3, the DNA is TGTGCCAGCAGCATAGGGGCAGGTGAAAAACTGTTTTTT.

The chain is built from TRBV7-2 and TRBJ2-1; 7 bases agree with TRBD1. Looked up from germline, CDR1 is SGHTA and CDR2 is FQGNSA. The CDR3 is 15 amino acids. V gave up 1 base and J gave up 6 bases; unmatched junction bases: 6. The CDR3 DNA sequence: TGTGCCAGCAGCTTAGGATTCGCAGGGGGCAATGAGCAGTTCTTC. It encodes CASSLGFAGGNEQFF.

This rearrangement joins TRBV11-2 to TRBJ2-2, with TRBD1 matching over 7 bases. Trimming cost V 5 bases and J 2 bases; bases outside gene matches: 14. Germline V gives CDR1 SGHAT, CDR2 FQNNGV. CDR3 size: 18 residues. The CDR3 region is CASSPLRGSNLNTGELFF. The CDR3 DNA sequence: TGTGCCAGCAGCCCGCTCAGGGGGTCCAACTTAAACACCGGGGAGCTGTTTTTT.

V gene TRBV28 combines with J gene TRBJ1-4, with 9 positions matching TRBD1. The CDR3 totals 15 residues. V lost 5 bases, J lost 7 bases, and 8 bases stayed unmatched. CDR1 is MDHEN and CDR2 is SYDVKM in the germline V gene. CDR3 region: CASSDPGTGSEKLFF. As DNA, the CDR3 is TGTGCCAGCAGTGACCCCGGGACAGGGTCTGAAAAACTGTTTTTT.

V is TRBV10-3 and J is TRBJ2-7; maybe TRBD1 (6 bases). This CDR3 has 12 residues. Trimming took off 10 bases at V and 0 bases at J, with 10 bases between the two ends. Germline V gene sequence: CDR1 ENHRY, CDR2 SYGVKD. The CDR3 DNA follows: TGTGCCACCGGACAGACCTCCTACGAGCAGTACGTC. This translates into CATGQTSYEQYV.

This chain connects TRBV19 to TRBJ1-2; no definite D call. Germline values: CDR1 LNHDA, CDR2 SQIVND (reference sequence). The V gene lost 8 bases and the J gene lost 4 bases, with 11 bases spanning the gap. The CDR3 is 12 residues long. The CDR3 sequence is CASLDGFYGYTF. As DNA, the CDR3 is TGTGCCAGTCTTGACGGATTCTATGGCTACACCTTC.

This chain joins TRBV18 and TRBJ2-3, with TRBD2 as a possible D gene (5 bases). The germline V gene has CDR1 KGHSH and CDR2 LQKENI. V was clipped by 1 base and J by 0 bases, with 11 bases between them. CDR3 length: 16 residues. This chain's CDR3 is CASSPRGSASTDTQYF. CDR3 coding DNA: TGTGCCAGCTCACCACGGGGTAGCGCTAGCACAGATACGCAGTATTTT.

There are a few counts of this clone. This sequence joins TRBV3-1 (or the pseudogene TRBV3-2) and TRBJ2-1, with TRBD2 identical over 9 bases. With 0 bases clipped from V and 6 bases from J, the junction kept 9 bases outside the gene matches. In germline, CDR1 is LGHDT, CDR2 YNNKEL (reference sequence). The CDR3 loop spans 17 amino acids. The DNA for the CDR3 is TGTGCCAGCAGCCAAGATCTGCGGCGGGGGGGCACCAATGAGCAGTTCTTC. It is translated as CASSQDLRRGGTNEQFF.

The gene calls are TRBV10-1 and TRBJ2-2; D not resolved. This CDR3 contains 15 residues. Germline CDR1 WNHNN, CDR2 SYGVQD (reference sequence). V gave up 0 bases and J gave up 5 bases, with 10 bases separating them. For the CDR3, the DNA is TGCGCCAGCAGTGAGTCATCCCGAAGGACCGGGGAGCTGTTTTTT. Translation gives CASSESSRRTGELFF.

The chain employs TRBV11-3 and TRBJ2-5; D gene ambiguous. Germline CDR1 SGHNT, CDR2 YENEEA. Trimming shortened V by 1 base and J by 3 bases, and 15 bases separated the two germline ends. CDR3 length: 16 amino acids. CDR3 sequence (DNA): TGTGCCAGCAGCTTAGTAGTAGGCCGGCCAAAAGAGACCCAGTACTTC. Its translation is CASSLVVGRPKETQYF.

This chain connects TRBV24-1 to TRBJ2-5; TRBD1 aligns across 7 bases. Germline V gene sequence: CDR1 KGHDR, CDR2 SFDVKD. CDR3 length equals 14 residues. The J segment lost 2 bases and the V segment lost 3 bases, leaving 2 bases of the junction unmatched. CDR3 loop: CATSDPGQQETQYF. The CDR3 nucleotides read TGTGCCACCAGTGATCCGGGACAGCAAGAGACCCAGTACTTC.

The rearrangement uses TRBV3-1 (or the pseudogene TRBV3-2) and TRBJ2-1, with 8 bases that match TRBD2. The CDR3 length is 16 residues. Unmatched junction bases numbered 9, after V lost 6 bases and J lost 2 bases. Germline assignment: CDR1 LGHDT and CDR2 YNNKEL (reference sequence). CDR3 DNA: TGTGCCAGCAGTCCCGACCCGGGGGGGACCTACAATGAGCAGTTCTTC. Protein: CASSPDPGGTYNEQFF.

The table lists this clone with a few counts. This chain connects TRBV5-1 to TRBJ1-2, with a possible D match to TRBD1 (5 bases). From germline, CDR1 is SGHRS and CDR2 YFSETQ. The CDR3 consists of 11 residues. V lost 0 bases and J lost 10, with 7 bases in between. CDR3: CASSLEGAYTF. The CDR3 bases are TGCGCCAGCAGCTTGGAAGGGGCCTACACCTTC.

This clone was recorded a few times. V usage is TRBV19 and J usage is TRBJ1-5, with D possibly TRBD1 on 5 matching bases. The V and J ends lost 4 bases and 6 bases respectively, with 7 bases between them. Germline CDR1 LNHDA, CDR2 SQIVND (reference sequence). This CDR3 has 12 residues. CDR3 DNA sequence: TGTGCCAGTAGTAAGGGGAGTCAGCCCCAGCATTTT. Amino acids: CASSKGSQPQHF.

The V and J genes are TRBV7-2 and TRBJ2-1, with 10 bases lining up with TRBD1. The CDR3 is 15 residues long. Unmatched junction bases numbered 2, after V lost 5 bases and J lost 1 base. Germline V lookup: CDR1 SGHTA, CDR2 FQGNSA. The chain's CDR3 is CASSDRGLSYNEQFF. The CDR3 DNA follows: TGTGCCAGCAGCGACAGGGGGCTTTCCTACAATGAGCAGTTCTTC.

The V call is TRBV19, the J call TRBJ1-2; D is undetermined. Between the trimmed V and J ends, which lost 10 bases and 7 bases, there was a span of 10 bases. This CDR3 has 10 amino acids. Germline V gene data show CDR1 as LNHDA and CDR2 as SQIVND (reference sequence). CDR3 residues: CATVGSGYTF. The DNA of the CDR3 is TGTGCCACAGTGGGCAGTGGCTACACCTTC.

This clone has only one observation. The chain employs TRBV18 and TRBJ2-3, with 7 bases lining up with TRBD1. Per the germline V gene, CDR1 is KGHSH and CDR2 is LQKENI. This CDR3 comprises 15 residues. The trim removed 3 bases at V and 6 bases at J, leaving 9 bases unmatched. The chain's CDR3 is CASSPYLGGGDTQYF. The CDR3 DNA sequence: TGTGCCAGCTCACCTTATTTAGGGGGCGGCGATACGCAGTATTTT.

The chain uses TRBV21-1 and TRBJ1-5. TRBV21-1 is tagged as a pseudogene. This CDR3 is 15 amino acids long. CDR3 loop: CASSNLGGGRQPQHF. The CDR3 DNA sequence: TGTGCCAGCAGCAATTTGGGAGGAGGAAGGCAGCCCCAGCATTTT.